Given below is one T cell receptor beta chain in context. This entry is derived from a study of blood T cell repertoires in COVID-19. At the level of the study: The United States, Italy and Spain supplied acute and convalescent COVID-19 samples. PBMCs, B-cell-depleted T cells, or T cells were the source of the cDNA or gDNA that made up the material.

The table came from immunoSEQ multiplex PCR; TCRdb's copy has only in-frame clones and leaves some out. This table holds 360,000 or so clones, 87% found once. The V gene lost 1 base and the J gene lost 1 base, with 13 bases spanning the gap. The CDR3 totals 16 residues. Looked up from germline, CDR1 is SGHNT and CDR2 is YYREEE (reference sequence). Participant age was roughly 18 to 90 years, and participants resided in about 25 US areas. Recovered status in Cohort 3 required two negative PCRs, clearance, or symptom resolution. This clonotype originated in a woman aged 25 to 39 who had recovered from COVID-19. V gene TRBV5-4 combines with J gene TRBJ2-3; D remains ambiguous. Sequencing was performed on PBMCs or T cells enriched from blood (not recorded which). The CDR3 nucleotides read TGTGCCAGCAGCTTGTCTAGTACGATGCGCACAGATACGCAGTATTTT. Residues: CASSLSSTMRTDTQYF.